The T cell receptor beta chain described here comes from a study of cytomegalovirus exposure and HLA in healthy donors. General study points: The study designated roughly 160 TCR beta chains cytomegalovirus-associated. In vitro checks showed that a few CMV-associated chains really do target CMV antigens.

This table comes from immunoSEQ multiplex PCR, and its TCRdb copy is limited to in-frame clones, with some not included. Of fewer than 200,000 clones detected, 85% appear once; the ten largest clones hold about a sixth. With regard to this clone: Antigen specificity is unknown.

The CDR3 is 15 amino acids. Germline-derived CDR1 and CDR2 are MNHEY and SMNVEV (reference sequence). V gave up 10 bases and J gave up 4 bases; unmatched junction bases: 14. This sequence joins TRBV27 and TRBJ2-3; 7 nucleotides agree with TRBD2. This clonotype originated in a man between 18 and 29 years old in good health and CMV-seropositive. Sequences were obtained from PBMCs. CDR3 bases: TGTGCCACCTGGTCGCGCGGGAGAGTTTCAGATACGCAGTATTTT. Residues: CATWSRGRVSDTQYF.